Listed here are 12 T cell receptor beta chains from one sample, sequenced in a study of cytomegalovirus exposure and HLA in healthy donors (dated by TCRdb to about 2017). Library generation was performed with the immunoSEQ multiplex PCR assay. For the multiplex PCR, a mixture combining 60 forward primers for TCR Vbeta segments and 13 reverse primers for TCR Jbeta segments was used. This immuneACCESS table, as held by TCRdb, lists in-frame sequences with V and J called but not all clones. Of the missing ones, under half trace to an unresolved V gene in checked studies; the others have no known cause. This sample comprises approximately 160,000 clones, 68% of them detected only once. The leading ten clones occupy 4.5% of the sample. The sample comprised PBMCs. The receptors were sampled from a woman in her late teens or twenties in good health and CMV-seropositive.

The rearrangement uses TRBV5-6 and TRBJ2-7; possibly TRBD1 for D (5 bases). Per the germline V gene, CDR1 is SGHDT and CDR2 is YYEEEE. The CDR3 is 14 residues long. V was shortened by 3 bases and J by 2 bases, with 12 bases between the two germline ends. In DNA form, the CDR3 reads TGTGCCAGCAGCTCAGGGTTCACGCCCTACGAGCAGTACTTC. Protein sequence: CASSSGFTPYEQYF.

The CDR3 loop is CASADRGSYEQYF. CDR3 DNA: TGTGCCAGCGCAGACAGAGGCTCCTACGAGCAGTACTTC. This sequence joins TRBV13 and TRBJ2-7; perhaps TRBD1 as D (5 bases). V was shortened by 8 bases and J by 0 bases, with 11 bases between the two germline ends. CDR3 length: 13 residues. Germline values: CDR1 PRHDT, CDR2 FYEKMQ (reference sequence). Together with reference TRBV13 and TRBJ2-7, the CDR3 gives the full variable domain: AAGVIQSPRHLIKEKRETATLKCYPIPRHDTVYWYQQGPGQDPQFLISFYEKMQSDKGSIPDRFSAQQFSDYHSELNMSSLELGDSALYFCASADRGSYEQYFGPGTRLTVT.

The gene calls are TRBV6-5 and TRBJ2-7; 13 bases agree with TRBD2. This CDR3 is 16 amino acids long. Germline V gives CDR1 MNHEY, CDR2 SVGAGI. V dropped 0 bases and J dropped 7; count of bases not matched to a gene: 6. The CDR3 region is CASSYSLAGGSGEQYF. DNA for the CDR3: TGTGCCAGCAGTTACTCACTAGCGGGAGGGTCGGGAGAGCAGTACTTC.

V usage is TRBV29-1 and J usage is TRBJ2-3, with unresolved D. With 5 bases removed from V and 4 bases from J, the gap between germline ends came to 16 bases. Germline values: CDR1 SQVTM, CDR2 ANQGSEA. This CDR3 has 14 amino acids. CDR3 nucleotide sequence: TGCAGCGTTTTGGGCAGGCGACAATCAGATACGCAGTATTTT. Translating it yields CSVLGRRQSDTQYF.

This chain links TRBV19 with TRBJ2-3, with TRBD2 identical over 7 bases. V gave up 6 bases and J gave up 3 bases; unmatched junction bases: 12. Germline V CDR1 and CDR2: LNHDA, SQIVND (reference sequence). The CDR3 totals 16 residues. DNA of the CDR3: TGTGCCAGTAGGCAACTGACGGGACTAATAACAGATACGCAGTATTTT. Its translation: CASRQLTGLITDTQYF.

This clone was detected only a few times. As DNA, the CDR3 is TGTGCCACTAGAGTGGCGTCCCGGAACACTGAAGCTTTCTTT. This encodes CATRVASRNTEAFF. The chain couples TRBV28 to TRBJ1-1; no firm D call. CDR1 and CDR2 (germline): MDHEN, SYDVKM. Trimming shortened V by 10 bases and J by 1 base, and 16 bases separated the two germline ends. This CDR3 is built from 14 residues.

The chain links TRBV6-5 to TRBJ1-3; D is possibly TRBD1 (5 bases). Looked up from germline, CDR1 is MNHEY and CDR2 is SVGAGI. V shed 6 bases and J shed 2 bases, with 14 bases lying between them. This CDR3 region has 15 residues. CDR3 sequence: CASSLDNRPGNTIYF. In DNA form, the CDR3 reads TGTGCCAGCAGCCTGGACAACCGCCCTGGAAACACCATATATTTT.

The genes are TRBV7-9 and TRBJ1-2, with 7 bases identical to TRBD1. CDR1 and CDR2 (germline): SEHNR, FQNEAQ (reference sequence). V was pared by 5 bases and J by 6 bases, with 12 bases of the junction left unmatched. The CDR3 runs 15 residues. The CDR3 reads CASSIRDSSLDGYTF. The CDR3 DNA sequence: TGTGCCAGCAGCATCCGGGACAGTAGTCTTGATGGCTACACCTTC.

This clone showed up just a few times. This sequence joins TRBV27 and TRBJ2-7; no clear D. Germline V CDR1 and CDR2: MNHEY, SMNVEV (reference sequence). The CDR3 length is 12 residues. Between the trimmed V and J ends, which lost 2 bases and 2 bases, there was a span of 4 bases. For the CDR3, the DNA is TGTGCCAGCAGTTTAAATACCTACGAGCAGTACTTC. Translated, it gives CASSLNTYEQYF.

Comments on this clone: Other DNA sequences from this sample encode an identical CDR3 as well. This chain joins TRBV9 and TRBJ2-3; D not certain. Germline CDR1 is SGDLS and CDR2 is YYNGEE. The CDR3 length is 12 residues. V was cut by 0 bases and J by 4 bases, with 3 bases left in between. The CDR3 sequence is CASSVVADTQYF. CDR3 DNA sequence: TGTGCCAGCAGCGTAGTCGCAGATACGCAGTATTTT.

The rearrangement uses TRBV7-9 and TRBJ1-1; perhaps TRBD1 as D (5 bases). Germline assignment: CDR1 SEHNR and CDR2 FQNEAQ (reference sequence). There are 12 residues in the CDR3. Trimming took off 5 bases at V and 3 bases at J, with 7 bases between the two ends. In DNA form, the CDR3 reads TGTGCCAGCAGCCGGGGGGACACTGAAGCTTTCTTT. This translates into CASSRGDTEAFF.

This clone was counted only a few times. The chain joins TRBV9 to TRBJ2-3; TRBD1 matches 7 bases. The CDR3 covers 14 residues. Trimming took 4 bases from V and 11 from J; bases not matched to a gene: 13. Germline CDR1 is SGDLS and CDR2 is YYNGEE. CDR3 protein: CASSPPGVTGKQYF. CDR3 sequence (DNA): TGTGCCAGCAGCCCTCCTGGGGTGACAGGGAAGCAGTATTTT.